One sample yielded the 17 T cell receptor beta chains listed below, sequenced in a study of T-cell reconstitution after alpha-beta-depleted transplantation in children. As it was prepared, the TCRbeta library received unique molecular identifiers. MiXCR was run by TCRdb on the PCR reads, yielding one entry per CDR3 protein. The repertoire holds 250,000 to 300,000 distinct CDR3 sequences, with 11% as singletons. The starting material was peripheral blood, obtained 180 days after TCRalphabeta/CD19-depleted stem cell transplant. The receptors shown here come from a male patient under 10 years old who had a stem cell transplant for chronic granulomatous disease, so the T cells may come from the graft donor.

In this sample, this clonotype turned up many times. CDR3 nucleotide sequence: TGTGCCAGCAGTTCGACGGGACTAGCGGGGGTTTACAATGAGCAGTTCTTC. Protein: CASSSTGLAGVYNEQFF. The V and J genes are TRBV28 and TRBJ2-1, with 14 bases that match TRBD2. The CDR3 length is 17 residues. Germline trimming cut 4 bases from V and 4 bases from J; bases unmatched to any gene: 6. Germline-derived CDR1 and CDR2 are MDHEN and SYDVKM.

This clonotype occurred many times. This rearrangement joins TRBV28 to TRBJ2-7; the D gene could be TRBD1 or TRBD2 (5 bases each). Germline V CDR1 and CDR2: MDHEN, SYDVKM. This CDR3 is built from 14 residues. Trimming removed 7 bases at V and 0 bases at J, with 13 bases between. CDR3 sequence: CASKLGTVSYEQYF. The CDR3 nucleotides are TGTGCCAGCAAATTAGGGACGGTCTCCTACGAGCAGTACTTC.

In the case of this clonotype: It may be a read error: a sequence one base away is much more abundant. The CDR3 reads CANSFSLAGRETQYF. In DNA form, the CDR3 reads TGTGCCAACAGCTTCTCGCTAGCGGGTCGGGAGACCCAGTACTTC. The rearrangement links TRBV7-2 to TRBJ2-5; 8 positions agree with TRBD2. Germline V CDR1 and CDR2: SGHTA, FQGNSA. The CDR3 is 15 residues long.

This clonotype was recorded at least ten times. The J gene is TRBJ1-1, the V gene TRBV15; D remains ambiguous. The V end was cut by 6 bases, the J end by 0 bases, with 8 bases between. Germline loops: CDR1 LNHNV, CDR2 YYDKDF (reference sequence). The CDR3 loop spans 13 amino acids. The CDR3 DNA reads TGTGCCACCAGTGCATCCATGAACACTGAAGCTTTCTTT. Protein product: CATSASMNTEAFF.

This clonotype was counted at least ten times. The chain joins TRBV20-1 to TRBJ1-4; D call uncertain. This CDR3 is 12 amino acids long. Looked up from germline, CDR1 is DFQATT and CDR2 is SNEGSKA (reference sequence). The V gene lost 6 bases and the J gene lost 6 bases, with 11 bases spanning the gap. The CDR3 loop reads CSAKRVDEKLFF. As DNA, the CDR3 is TGCAGTGCCAAGAGGGTGGATGAAAAACTGTTTTTT.

This clonotype was observed at least ten times. The chain recombines TRBV7-8 with TRBJ2-7, with unresolved D. The ends were cut back, 5 bases at V and 5 bases at J, with 19 bases in the middle. The CDR3 consists of 15 residues. Germline V gene data show CDR1 as SGHVS and CDR2 as FQNEAQ. The CDR3 reads CASSPRRIVLDEQYF. CDR3 sequence (DNA): TGTGCCAGCAGCCCCCGAAGAATAGTCTTAGACGAGCAGTACTTC.

This clonotype was recorded many times. This chain uses TRBV4-2 with TRBJ2-7; unclear D gene. Between the trimmed V and J ends, which lost 3 bases and 3 bases, there was a span of 9 bases. The CDR3 spans 13 residues. CDR1 and CDR2 (germline): LGHNA, YNFKEQ. CDR3 nucleotides: TGTGCCAGCAGCCAGGCACGCAACTACGAGCAGTACTTC. Translating gives CASSQARNYEQYF.

The sample holds many counts of this clonotype. The chain uses TRBV25-1 and TRBJ2-2; D not resolved. CDR3 size: 12 residues. Germline CDR1 is MGHDK and CDR2 is SYGVNS. Trimming removed 1 base from V and 8 bases from J, with 5 bases in between. The CDR3 DNA is TGTGCCAGCAGTGAATCGGCAGGGGAGCTGTTTTTT. It is translated as CASSESAGELFF.

This clonotype has at least ten counts. The rearrangement uses TRBV5-1 and TRBJ2-7; maybe TRBD1 (6 bases). V gave up 0 bases and J gave up 3 bases, with 10 bases separating them. The CDR3 is made up of 14 amino acids. CDR1 is SGHRS and CDR2 is YFSETQ in the germline V gene. The CDR3 DNA is TGCGCCAGCAGCTTGGTACAGGGCTACTACGAGCAGTACTTC. Protein: CASSLVQGYYEQYF.

Many counts were recorded for this clonotype. This chain uses TRBV15 with TRBJ2-7, with a possible D match to TRBD1 (5 bases). CDR1 and CDR2 from the germline V gene are LNHNV and YYDKDF (reference sequence). Trimming stripped 0 bases from V and 4 bases from J, with 10 bases between. This CDR3 comprises 14 residues. CDR3 DNA: TGTGCCACCAGCAGAGATCTGACAGCTTACGAGCAGTACTTC. Protein: CATSRDLTAYEQYF.

This clonotype was counted a few times. The chain links TRBV21-1 to TRBJ1-2; the table's D gene call, TRBD1, was not cross checked with the DNA. TRBV21-1 is labeled a pseudogene. CDR3 length: 17 amino acids. As DNA, the CDR3 is TGTGCCACCCGTCCCCGGACAGGGGCCTCCAGGCACTATGGCTACACCTTC. Translated, it gives CATRPRTGASRHYGYTF.

This clonotype was recorded many times. The chain is built from TRBV5-1 and TRBJ2-1; D may be TRBD2 (5 bases). V lost 0 bases and J 1 base, leaving 11 bases between the germline ends. The germline V gene has CDR1 SGHRS and CDR2 YFSETQ. The CDR3 sequence is 16 residues long. CDR3 sequence reads: CASSLAGLQSYNEQFF. The CDR3 nucleotides are TGCGCCAGCAGCTTGGCGGGATTACAATCCTACAATGAGCAGTTCTTC. Full variable domain (missing parts from reference TRBV5-1 and TRBJ2-1): KAGVTQTPRYLIKTRGQQVTLSCSPISGHRSVSWYQQTPGQGLQFLFEYFSETQRNKGNFPGRFSGRQFSNSRSEMNVSTLELGDSALYLCASSLAGLQSYNEQFFGPGTRLTVL.

This clonotype occurred a few times. The chain has TRBV28 and TRBJ2-2; 8 bases fit TRBD1. The CDR3 length is 14 residues. Germline CDR1 and CDR2: MDHEN and SYDVKM. V dropped 5 bases and J dropped 6; count of bases not matched to a gene: 5. As DNA, the CDR3 is TGTGCCAGCAGTGGACAGGGCGGGGCCGGGGAGCTGTTTTTT. It is translated as CASSGQGGAGELFF.

This clonotype was observed at least ten times. V is TRBV12-3 or TRBV12-4 and J is TRBJ2-1; D is possibly TRBD1 (6 bases). Trimming pared 7 bases from V and 8 bases from J, leaving 24 bases between. This CDR3 comprises 16 residues. The CDR3 sequence: CASTLRPGQTSDEQFF. The CDR3 bases are TGTGCCAGCACTCTACGACCGGGACAAACAAGCGATGAGCAGTTCTTC.

This clonotype was counted many times. This chain links TRBV6-5 with TRBJ2-6, with D tentatively TRBD1 or TRBD2 (5 bases each). Trimming shortened V by 0 bases and J by 2 bases, and 14 bases separated the two germline ends. Germline-derived CDR1 and CDR2 are MNHEY and SVGAGI. The CDR3 consists of 18 residues. CDR3 DNA sequence: TGTGCCAGCAGTTACTCGATTGCGTTGGGGGCTGGGGCCAACGTCCTGACTTTC. Amino acids: CASSYSIALGAGANVLTF.

About this clonotype itself: A much larger clone lies a single base off, so this may be a read error. This chain connects TRBV5-1 to TRBJ2-1, with a weak D call TRBD2 (5 bases). The germline V gene encodes CDR1 SGHRS and CDR2 YFSETQ. This CDR3 region has 13 residues. V was pared by 7 bases and J by 4 bases, with 12 bases between. This CDR3 is CASCATGYNEQFF. The CDR3 DNA reads as TGCGCCAGCTGTGCGACGGGGTACAATGAGCAGTTCTTC.

The table lists this clonotype with many counts. The chain recombines TRBV10-3 with TRBJ2-7, with TRBD1 identical over 7 bases. Germline V gene sequence: CDR1 ENHRY, CDR2 SYGVKD. V was pared by 3 bases and J by 9 bases, with 20 bases of the junction left unmatched. The CDR3 spans 17 residues. CDR3 sequence reads: CAISEGAQGVMTVGQYF. CDR3 nucleotide sequence: TGTGCCATCAGTGAAGGAGCCCAGGGGGTGATGACTGTCGGGCAGTACTTC.